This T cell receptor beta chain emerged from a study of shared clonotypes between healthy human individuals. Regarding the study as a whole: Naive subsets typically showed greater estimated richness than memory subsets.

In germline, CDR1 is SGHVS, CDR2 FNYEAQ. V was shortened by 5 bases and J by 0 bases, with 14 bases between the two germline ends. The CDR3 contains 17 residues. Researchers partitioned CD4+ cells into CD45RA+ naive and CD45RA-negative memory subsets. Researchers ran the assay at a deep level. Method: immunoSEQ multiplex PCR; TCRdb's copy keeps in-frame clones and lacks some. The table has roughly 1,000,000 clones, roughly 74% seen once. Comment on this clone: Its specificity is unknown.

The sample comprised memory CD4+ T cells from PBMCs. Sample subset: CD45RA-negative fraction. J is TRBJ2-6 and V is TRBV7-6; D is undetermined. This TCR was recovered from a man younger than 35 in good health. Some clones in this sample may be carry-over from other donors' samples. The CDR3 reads CASSGQVGNSGANVLTF. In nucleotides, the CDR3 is TGTGCCAGCAGCGGCCAAGTAGGGAACTCTGGGGCCAACGTCCTGACTTTC.